Below, 2 T cell receptor beta chains from the same sample are listed, as sequenced in a study of low-dose radiotherapy and immunotherapy resistance in tumors. The time point is: before trial treatment. Primers targeting TRAV and TRBV primed first-strand cDNA, covering alpha and beta chains. Amplification, which lasted about 20 PCR cycles, used a constant-region primer and V-primer adapter to amplify TCRs. TCRdb re-analysed the reads in MiXCR, keeping a single row per CDR3 protein. Of under 90,000 distinct CDR3 sequences in the sample, 15% to 20% were seen once. The sequencing here drew on PBMCs, taken before treatment. These receptors came from a male donor with prostate cancer.

This clonotype was picked up one time. The CDR3 DNA sequence: TGTGCCAGCCAATTGGCACAGTACAATCAGCCCCAGCATTTT. Translation gives CASQLAQYNQPQHF. The V and J genes are TRBV6-6 and TRBJ1-5; no firm D call. Germline CDR1 and CDR2: MNHNY and SVGAGI (reference sequence). This CDR3 has 14 amino acids. Trimming stripped 8 bases from V and 3 bases from J, with 14 bases between.

The chain employs TRBV13 and TRBJ2-1; 9 nucleotides align to TRBD2. The CDR3 has 16 residues. Germline CDR1 and CDR2: PRHDT and FYEKMQ (reference sequence). With 6 bases clipped from V and 8 bases from J, the junction kept 14 bases outside the gene matches. The chain's CDR3 is CASRDFRGGAGDEQFF. In nucleotides, the CDR3 is TGTGCCAGCAGGGACTTCCGCGGGGGGGCCGGCGATGAGCAGTTCTTC.